This T cell receptor (beta chain) emerged from a study of shared T cell receptors in the human thymus. The protocol was immunoSEQ multiplex PCR, while the TCRdb copy is restricted to in-frame clones and leaves out a portion. Here the sample spans some 700,000 clones, around 89% being singletons. The germline V gene encodes CDR1 SGHDN and CDR2 FVKESK. The CDR3 runs 14 residues. V lost 4 bases and J lost 10, with 17 bases in between. Separately, the same data were catalogued under a study of human thymus T cells. That source reports: Congenital heart defects were the reason for the corrective surgery that the donors, healthy Finnish infants, were having. Thymus tissue was removed during corrective cardiac surgery.

Sequencing used thymocytes. The V and J genes are TRBV14 and TRBJ2-1; D perhaps matches TRBD2 (5 bases). The TCR was taken from a boy under two years old with a congenital heart defect. The CDR3 region is CASSLSPQGGEQFF. DNA of the CDR3: TGTGCCAGCAGCCTCAGCCCCCAAGGAGGAGAGCAGTTCTTC.